Below, one T cell receptor beta chain is given with its context. In nominal health when sampled, donors likely had unrecorded immune exposures nonetheless. This entry belongs to a study of cytomegalovirus exposure and HLA in healthy donors. With 60 Vbeta and 13 Jbeta primers, the PCR was carried out. Some clones are missing from TCRdb's copy, which holds only in-frame ones; the method was immunoSEQ multiplex PCR. There are 85,000 to 110,000 clones in the sample; approximately 66% occur only once, and roughly 3.5% lies in the top ten. The sequence derives from a woman aged 50 to 65 in good health and CMV-seronegative. The sample consisted of PBMCs.

CDR3 sequence reads: CARRGSYNEQFF. The CDR3 bases are TGTGCCAGACGCGGCTCCTACAATGAGCAGTTCTTC. The rearrangement joins TRBV5-3 to TRBJ2-1; D gene uncertain. TRBV5-3 is known as an ORF, though its function is uncertain. V was pared by 7 bases and J by 0 bases, with 5 bases between. This CDR3 region has 12 residues.